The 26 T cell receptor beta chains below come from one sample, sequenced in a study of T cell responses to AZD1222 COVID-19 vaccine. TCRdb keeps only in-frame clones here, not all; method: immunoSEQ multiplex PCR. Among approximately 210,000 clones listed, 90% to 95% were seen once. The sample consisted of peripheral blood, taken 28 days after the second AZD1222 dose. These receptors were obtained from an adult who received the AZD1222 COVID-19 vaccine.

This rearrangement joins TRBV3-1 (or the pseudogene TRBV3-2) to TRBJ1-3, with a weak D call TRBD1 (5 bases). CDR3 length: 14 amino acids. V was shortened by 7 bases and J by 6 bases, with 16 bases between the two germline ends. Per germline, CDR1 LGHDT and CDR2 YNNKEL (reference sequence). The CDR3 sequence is CASNRLGVANTIYF. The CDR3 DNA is TGTGCCAGCAACCGATTGGGGGTCGCAAACACCATATATTTT.

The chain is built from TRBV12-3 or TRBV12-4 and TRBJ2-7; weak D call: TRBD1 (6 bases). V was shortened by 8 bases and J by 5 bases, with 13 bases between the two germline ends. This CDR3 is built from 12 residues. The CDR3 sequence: CASGTRGNEQYF. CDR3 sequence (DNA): TGTGCCAGCGGCACCAGGGGTAACGAGCAGTACTTC.

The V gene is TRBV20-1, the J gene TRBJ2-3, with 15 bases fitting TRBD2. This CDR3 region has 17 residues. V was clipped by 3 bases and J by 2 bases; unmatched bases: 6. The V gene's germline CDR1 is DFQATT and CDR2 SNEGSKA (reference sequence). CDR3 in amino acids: CSASTRTSGRATDTQYF. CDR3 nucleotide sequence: TGCAGTGCTAGTACGCGGACTAGCGGGAGGGCCACAGATACGCAGTATTTT.

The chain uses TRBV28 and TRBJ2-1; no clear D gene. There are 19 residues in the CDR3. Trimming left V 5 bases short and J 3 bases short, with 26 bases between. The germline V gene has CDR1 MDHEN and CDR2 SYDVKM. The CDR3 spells CASSNPGVLSSGDYNEQFF. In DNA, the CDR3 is TGTGCCAGCAGTAATCCTGGAGTGTTGTCGTCCGGAGACTACAATGAGCAGTTCTTC.

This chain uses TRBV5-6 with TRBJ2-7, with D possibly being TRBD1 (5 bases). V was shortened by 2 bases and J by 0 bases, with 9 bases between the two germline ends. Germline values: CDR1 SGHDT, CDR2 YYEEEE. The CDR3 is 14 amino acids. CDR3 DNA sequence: TGTGCCAGCAGCTTTGACAGAGTCTCCTACGAGCAGTACTTC. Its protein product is CASSFDRVSYEQYF.

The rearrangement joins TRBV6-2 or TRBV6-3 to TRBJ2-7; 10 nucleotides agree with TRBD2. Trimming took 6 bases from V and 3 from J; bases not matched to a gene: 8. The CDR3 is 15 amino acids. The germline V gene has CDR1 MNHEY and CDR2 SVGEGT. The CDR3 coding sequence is TGTGCCAGCAGCCAACTAGCGGGAAAAAGCTACGAGCAGTACTTC. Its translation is CASSQLAGKSYEQYF.

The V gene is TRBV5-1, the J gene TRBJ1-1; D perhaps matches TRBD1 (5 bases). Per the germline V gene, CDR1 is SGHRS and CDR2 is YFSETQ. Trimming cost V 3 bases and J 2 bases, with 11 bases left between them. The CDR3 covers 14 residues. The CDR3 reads CASSSGTGNTEAFF. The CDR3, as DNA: TGCGCCAGCAGCTCCGGAACAGGAAACACTGAAGCTTTCTTT. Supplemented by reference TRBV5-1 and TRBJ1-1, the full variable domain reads KAGVTQTPRYLIKTRGQQVTLSCSPISGHRSVSWYQQTPGQGLQFLFEYFSETQRNKGNFPGRFSGRQFSNSRSEMNVSTLELGDSALYLCASSSGTGNTEAFFGQGTRLTVV.

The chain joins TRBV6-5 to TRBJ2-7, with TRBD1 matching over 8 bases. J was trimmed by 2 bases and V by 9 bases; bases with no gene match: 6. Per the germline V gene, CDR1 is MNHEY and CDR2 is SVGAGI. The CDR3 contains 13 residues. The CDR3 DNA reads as TGTGCCAGTTCCGGGACAGGACCCTACGAGCAGTACTTC. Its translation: CASSGTGPYEQYF.

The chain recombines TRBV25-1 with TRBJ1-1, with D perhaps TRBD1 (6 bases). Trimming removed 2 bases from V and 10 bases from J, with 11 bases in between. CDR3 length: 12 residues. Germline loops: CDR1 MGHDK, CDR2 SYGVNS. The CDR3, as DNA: TGTGCCAGCAGTGAAGGGGGGCCTCCAGCTTTCTTT. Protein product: CASSEGGPPAFF.

The CDR3 spells CASRLAHNTGRNPHNEQFF. CDR3 bases: TGTGCAAGTCGCTTAGCGCACAATACCGGGAGAAACCCACACAATGAGCAGTTCTTC. V usage is TRBV12-2 and J usage is TRBJ2-1; the table assigns TRBD2, which was not confirmed against the DNA. TRBV12-2 is deemed a pseudogene. The CDR3 length is 19 residues.

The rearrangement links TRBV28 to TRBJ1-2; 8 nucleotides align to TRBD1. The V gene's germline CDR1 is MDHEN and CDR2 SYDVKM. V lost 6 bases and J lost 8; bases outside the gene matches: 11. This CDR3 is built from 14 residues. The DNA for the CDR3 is TGTGCCAGCAGCTCGATGGACAGGGTGGTCGGCTACACCTTC. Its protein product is CASSSMDRVVGYTF.

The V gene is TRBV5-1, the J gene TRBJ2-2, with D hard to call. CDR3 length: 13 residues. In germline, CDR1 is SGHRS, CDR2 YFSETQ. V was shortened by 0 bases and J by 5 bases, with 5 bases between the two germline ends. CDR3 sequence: CASSLGQTGELFF. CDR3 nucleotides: TGCGCCAGCAGCTTGGGTCAGACCGGGGAGCTGTTTTTT.

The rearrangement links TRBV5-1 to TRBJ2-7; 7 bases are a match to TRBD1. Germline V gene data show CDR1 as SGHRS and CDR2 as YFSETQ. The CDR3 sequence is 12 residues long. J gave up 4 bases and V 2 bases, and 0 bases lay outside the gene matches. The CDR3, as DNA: TGCGCCAGCAGCTTACAGGGGTACGAGCAGTACTTC. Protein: CASSLQGYEQYF. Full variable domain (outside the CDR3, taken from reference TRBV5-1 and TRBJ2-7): KAGVTQTPRYLIKTRGQQVTLSCSPISGHRSVSWYQQTPGQGLQFLFEYFSETQRNKGNFPGRFSGRQFSNSRSEMNVSTLELGDSALYLCASSLQGYEQYFGPGTRLTVT.

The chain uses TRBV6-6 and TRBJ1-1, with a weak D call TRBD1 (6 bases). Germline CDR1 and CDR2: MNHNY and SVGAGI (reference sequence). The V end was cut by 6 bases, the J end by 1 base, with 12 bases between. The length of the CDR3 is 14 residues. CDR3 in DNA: TGTGCCAGCAGCCGACAGGACACGAACACTGAAGCTTTCTTT. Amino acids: CASSRQDTNTEAFF.

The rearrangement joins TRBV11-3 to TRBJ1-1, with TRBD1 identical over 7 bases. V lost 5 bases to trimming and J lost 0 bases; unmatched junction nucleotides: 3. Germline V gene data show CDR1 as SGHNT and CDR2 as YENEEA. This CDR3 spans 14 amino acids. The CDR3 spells CASSPGQMNTEAFF. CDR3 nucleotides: TGTGCCAGCAGCCCGGGACAGATGAACACTGAAGCTTTCTTT.

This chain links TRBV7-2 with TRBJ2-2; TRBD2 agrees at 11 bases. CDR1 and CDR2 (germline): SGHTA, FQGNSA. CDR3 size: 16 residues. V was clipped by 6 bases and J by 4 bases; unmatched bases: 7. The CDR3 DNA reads TGTGCCAGCAGTAAGACTAGCGGGGATCTCACCGGGGAGCTGTTTTTT. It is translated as CASSKTSGDLTGELFF.

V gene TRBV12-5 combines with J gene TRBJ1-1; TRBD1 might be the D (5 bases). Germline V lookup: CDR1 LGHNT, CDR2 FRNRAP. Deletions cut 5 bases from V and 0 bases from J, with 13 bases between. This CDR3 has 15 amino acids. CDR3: CASGTRTPMNTEAFF. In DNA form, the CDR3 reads TGTGCTAGTGGTACCCGGACACCAATGAACACTGAAGCTTTCTTT.

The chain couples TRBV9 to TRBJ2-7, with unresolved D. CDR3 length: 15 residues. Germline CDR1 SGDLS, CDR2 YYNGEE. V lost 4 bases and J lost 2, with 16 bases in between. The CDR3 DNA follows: TGTGCCAGCAGCCCTGGGGTTCAAAAACCCTACGAGCAGTACTTC. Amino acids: CASSPGVQKPYEQYF.

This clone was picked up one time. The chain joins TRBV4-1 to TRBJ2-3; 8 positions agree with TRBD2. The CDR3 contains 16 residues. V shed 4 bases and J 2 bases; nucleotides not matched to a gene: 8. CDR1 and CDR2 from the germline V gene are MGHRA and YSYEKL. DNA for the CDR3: TGCGCCAGCAGCCTGGTGACTAGCGCTACCACAGATACGCAGTATTTT. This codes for CASSLVTSATTDTQYF.

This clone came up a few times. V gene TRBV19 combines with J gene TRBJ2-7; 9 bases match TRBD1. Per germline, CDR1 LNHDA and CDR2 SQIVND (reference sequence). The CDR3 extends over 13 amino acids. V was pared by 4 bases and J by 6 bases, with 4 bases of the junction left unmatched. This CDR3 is CASSRGQGFEQYF. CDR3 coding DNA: TGTGCCAGTAGTAGGGGACAGGGATTCGAGCAGTACTTC.

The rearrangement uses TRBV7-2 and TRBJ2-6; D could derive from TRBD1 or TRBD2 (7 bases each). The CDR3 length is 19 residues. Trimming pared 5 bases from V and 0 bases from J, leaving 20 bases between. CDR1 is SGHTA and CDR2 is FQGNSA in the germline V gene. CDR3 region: CASSQGGNSWLSGANVLTF. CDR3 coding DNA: TGTGCCAGCAGCCAGGGGGGGAACAGTTGGCTCTCTGGGGCCAACGTCCTGACTTTC.

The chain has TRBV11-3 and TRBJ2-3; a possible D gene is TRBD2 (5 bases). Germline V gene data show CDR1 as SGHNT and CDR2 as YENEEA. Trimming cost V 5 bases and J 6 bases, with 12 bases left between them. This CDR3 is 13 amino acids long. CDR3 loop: CASSRTRGDTQYF. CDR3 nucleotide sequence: TGTGCCAGCAGCCGGACCCGCGGGGATACGCAGTATTTT.

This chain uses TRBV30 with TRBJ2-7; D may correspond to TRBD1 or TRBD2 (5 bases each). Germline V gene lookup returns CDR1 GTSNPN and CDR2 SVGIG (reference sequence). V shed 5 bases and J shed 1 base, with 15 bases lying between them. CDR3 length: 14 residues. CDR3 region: CAWEGQDNSYEQYF. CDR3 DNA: TGTGCCTGGGAGGGGCAGGATAATTCCTACGAGCAGTACTTC.

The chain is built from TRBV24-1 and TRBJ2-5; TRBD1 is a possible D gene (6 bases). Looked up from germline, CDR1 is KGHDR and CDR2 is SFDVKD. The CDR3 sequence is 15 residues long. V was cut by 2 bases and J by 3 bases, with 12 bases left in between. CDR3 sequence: CATSDSRDRKETQYF. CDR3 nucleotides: TGTGCCACCAGTGATTCGCGAGACAGGAAAGAGACCCAGTACTTC.

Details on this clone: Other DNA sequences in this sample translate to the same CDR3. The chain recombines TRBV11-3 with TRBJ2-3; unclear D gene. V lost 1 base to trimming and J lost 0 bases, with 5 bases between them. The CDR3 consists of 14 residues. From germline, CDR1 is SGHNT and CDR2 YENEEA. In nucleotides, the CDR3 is TGTGCCAGCAGCTTAGGGGGTAGCACAGATACGCAGTATTTT. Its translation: CASSLGGSTDTQYF.

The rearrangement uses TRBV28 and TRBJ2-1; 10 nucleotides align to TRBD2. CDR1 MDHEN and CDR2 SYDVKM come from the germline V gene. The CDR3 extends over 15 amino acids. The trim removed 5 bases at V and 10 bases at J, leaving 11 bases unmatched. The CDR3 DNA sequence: TGTGCCAGCAGTCCTTCGCTAGCGGGAGTGGAGGAGCAGTTCTTC. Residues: CASSPSLAGVEEQFF.